Listed below are T cell receptor beta chains from one sample, sequenced in a study of T cell responses to AZD1222 COVID-19 vaccine. Clones were sequenced by immunoSEQ multiplex PCR, and TCRdb holds only the in-frame ones, with some missing. This sample carries 250,000 or so clones, more than 80% of them seen once, and the ten largest clones take around 0.57%. Material: peripheral blood, obtained on day 0 of AZD1222 vaccination. The receptor source for this set is an adult in good health. CDR3s include the opening cysteine and the closing phenylalanine or tryptophan. A D gene is named only where the DNA matches it firmly. Clone size is shown for a subset of rows, as once, few, many or a class of expanded clone.

D: TRBD1
V: TRBV5-3
size: NA
J: TRBJ1-3
DNA: TGTGCCAGAAGCTGGTCCCCTGACAGGGGGAGAAACGCTGGAAACACCATATATTTT
CDR3: CARSWSPDRGRNAGNTIYF

D: NA
V: TRBV3-1/TRBV3-2
size: NA
J: TRBJ2-7
DNA: TGTGCCAGCAGCCGACCTACAGGGAGCTCCTACGAGCAGTACTTC
CDR3: CASSRPTGSSYEQYF

D: NA
V: TRBV28
size: once
J: TRBJ2-4
DNA: TGTGCCAGCAGTTCCAAACAGGGACCCCGAAGCATTCAGTACTTC
CDR3: CASSSKQGPRSIQYF

D: TRBD2
V: TRBV6-6
size: NA
J: TRBJ2-1
DNA: TGTGCCAGCGACTCTAGCGGATACAATGAGCAGTTCTTC
CDR3: CASDSSGYNEQFF

D: NA
V: TRBV28
size: NA
J: TRBJ1-5
DNA: TGTGCCAGCAGTTTGACCGGGACCATCAATCAGCCCCAGCATTTT
CDR3: CASSLTGTINQPQHF

D: NA
V: TRBV13
size: NA
J: TRBJ2-1
DNA: TGTGCCAGCAGAGCGGGCCTAAGGGGGTTAAAGGCTGAGCAGTTCTTC
CDR3: CASRAGLRGLKAEQFF

D: NA
V: TRBV19
size: NA
J: TRBJ2-7
DNA: TGTGCCAGTACCCCCCGGGACCGCGGGCCAGGCGCTTTCCACGAGCAGTACTTC
CDR3: CASTPRDRGPGAFHEQYF

D: NA
V: TRBV28
size: NA
J: TRBJ2-7
DNA: TGTGCCAGCAGTTTAAGATGGGCCTACGAGCAGTACTTC
CDR3: CASSLRWAYEQYF

D: NA
V: TRBV10-3
size: NA
J: TRBJ2-2
DNA: TGTGCCATCAGTGAGTCGGGGGGGGCTACCCAAACCGGGGAGCTGTTTTTT
CDR3: CAISESGGATQTGELFF

D: NA
V: TRBV5-1
size: NA
J: TRBJ1-2
DNA: TGCGCCAGCAGCTTGGATGGGACGGTATCCGTTTGGGGCTACACCTTC
CDR3: CASSLDGTVSVWGYTF

D: TRBD1
V: TRBV7-9
size: NA
J: TRBJ2-7
DNA: TGTGCCAGCAGCTTGGGGACAGGTTCCTACGAGCAGTACTTC
CDR3: CASSLGTGSYEQYF

D: NA
V: TRBV27
size: NA
J: TRBJ1-2
DNA: TGTGCCAGCAGTTTATCTAGGGACCTAATGCGGGGGGCTAACTATGGCTACACCTTC
CDR3: CASSLSRDLMRGANYGYTF

D: NA
V: TRBV7-3
size: NA
J: TRBJ1-1
DNA: TGTGCCAGCAGCTTATACCAGGGCACTGAAGCTTTCTTT
CDR3: CASSLYQGTEAFF

D: NA
V: TRBV19
size: NA
J: TRBJ1-2
DNA: TGTGCCAGTAGTACTTTCCAGGGCCGAGTCAGCTATGGCTACACCTTC
CDR3: CASSTFQGRVSYGYTF